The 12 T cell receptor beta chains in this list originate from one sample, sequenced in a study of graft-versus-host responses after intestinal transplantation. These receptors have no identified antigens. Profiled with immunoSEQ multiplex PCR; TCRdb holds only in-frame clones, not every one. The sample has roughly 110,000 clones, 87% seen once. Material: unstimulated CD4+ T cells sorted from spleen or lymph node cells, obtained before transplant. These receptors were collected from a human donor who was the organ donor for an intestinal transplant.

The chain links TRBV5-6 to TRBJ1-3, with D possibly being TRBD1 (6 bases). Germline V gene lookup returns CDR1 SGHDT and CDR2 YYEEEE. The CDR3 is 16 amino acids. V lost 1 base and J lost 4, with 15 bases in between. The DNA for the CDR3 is TGTGCCAGCAGCTTGACTCTAGGGGGATTAGGAAACACCATATATTTT. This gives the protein CASSLTLGGLGNTIYF.

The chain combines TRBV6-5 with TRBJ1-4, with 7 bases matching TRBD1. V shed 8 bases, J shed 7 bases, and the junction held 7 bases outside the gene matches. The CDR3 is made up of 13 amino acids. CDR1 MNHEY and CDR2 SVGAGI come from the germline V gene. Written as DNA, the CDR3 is TGTGCCAGCTCCGGGACAGTTAGTGAAAAACTGTTTTTT. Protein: CASSGTVSEKLFF.

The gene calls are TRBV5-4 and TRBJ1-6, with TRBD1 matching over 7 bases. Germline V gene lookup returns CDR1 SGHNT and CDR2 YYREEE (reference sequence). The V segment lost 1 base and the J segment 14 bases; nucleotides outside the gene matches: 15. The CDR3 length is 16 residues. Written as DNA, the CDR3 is TGTGCCAGCAGCTTGCGTGGGGGGGGAAGGGGGCCCACCCTCCACTTT. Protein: CASSLRGGGRGPTLHF.

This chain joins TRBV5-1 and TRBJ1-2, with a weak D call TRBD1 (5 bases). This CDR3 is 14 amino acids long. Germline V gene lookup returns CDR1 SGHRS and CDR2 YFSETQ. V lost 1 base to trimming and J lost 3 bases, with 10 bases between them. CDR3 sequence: CASSLLGEDYGYTF. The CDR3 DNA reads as TGCGCCAGCAGCTTGCTAGGGGAGGACTATGGCTACACCTTC.

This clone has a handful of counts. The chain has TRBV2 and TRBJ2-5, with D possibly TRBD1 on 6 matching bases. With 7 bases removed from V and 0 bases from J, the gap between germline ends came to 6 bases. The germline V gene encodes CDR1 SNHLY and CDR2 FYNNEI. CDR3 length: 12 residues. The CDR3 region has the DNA TGTGCCAGCAACAGGGACCAAGAGACCCAGTACTTC. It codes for CASNRDQETQYF.

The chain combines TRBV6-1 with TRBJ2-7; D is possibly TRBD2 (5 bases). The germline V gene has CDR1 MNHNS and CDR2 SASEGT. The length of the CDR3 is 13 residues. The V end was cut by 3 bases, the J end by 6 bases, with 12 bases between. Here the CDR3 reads CASSDPSLGEQYF. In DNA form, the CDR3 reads TGTGCCAGCAGTGATCCTAGCTTGGGCGAGCAGTACTTC.

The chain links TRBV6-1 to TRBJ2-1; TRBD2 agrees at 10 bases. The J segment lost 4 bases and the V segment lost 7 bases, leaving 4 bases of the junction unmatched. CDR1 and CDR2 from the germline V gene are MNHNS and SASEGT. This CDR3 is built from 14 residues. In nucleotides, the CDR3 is TGTGCCAGCACCCAGACTAGCGGGTACAATGAGCAGTTCTTC. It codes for CASTQTSGYNEQFF.

DNA of the CDR3: TGTGCCAGCAGCTCCCGGGGGGGAGATACGCAGTATTTT. It codes for CASSSRGGDTQYF. The rearrangement uses TRBV7-2 and TRBJ2-3, with TRBD2 identical over 8 bases. Unmatched junction bases numbered 2, after V lost 4 bases and J lost 5 bases. Germline CDR1 and CDR2: SGHTA and FQGNSA. The CDR3 consists of 13 residues.

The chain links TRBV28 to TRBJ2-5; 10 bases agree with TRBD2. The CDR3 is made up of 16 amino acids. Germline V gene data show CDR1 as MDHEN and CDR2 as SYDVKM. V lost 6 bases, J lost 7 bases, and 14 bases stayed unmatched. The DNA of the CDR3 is TGTGCCAGCAGCCCTTCTAGCGGGAGCGGGGGAGGGACCCAGTACTTC. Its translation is CASSPSSGSGGGTQYF.

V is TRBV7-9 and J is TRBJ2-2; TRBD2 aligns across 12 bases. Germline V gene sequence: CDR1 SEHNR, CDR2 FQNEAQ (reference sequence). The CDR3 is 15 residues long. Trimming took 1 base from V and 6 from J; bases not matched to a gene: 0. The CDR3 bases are TGTGCCAGCAGCTTAGGACTAGCGGGAGCCGGGGAGCTGTTTTTT. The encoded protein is CASSLGLAGAGELFF.

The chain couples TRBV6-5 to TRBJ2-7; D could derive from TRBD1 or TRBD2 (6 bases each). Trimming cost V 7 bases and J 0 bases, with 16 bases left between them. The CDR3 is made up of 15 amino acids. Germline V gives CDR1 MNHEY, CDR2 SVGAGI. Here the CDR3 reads CASTPLTGASYEQYF. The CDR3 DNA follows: TGTGCCAGCACCCCCTTAACGGGGGCCTCCTACGAGCAGTACTTC.

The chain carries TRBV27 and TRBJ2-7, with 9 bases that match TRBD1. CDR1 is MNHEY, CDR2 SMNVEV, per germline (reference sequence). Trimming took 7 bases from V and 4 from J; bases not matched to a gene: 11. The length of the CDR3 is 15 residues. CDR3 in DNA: TGTGCCAGCACTATTCAACCGGGACAGGGTTACGAGCAGTACTTC. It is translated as CASTIQPGQGYEQYF.